This TCR beta chain was identified during a study of T-cell reconstitution after alpha-beta-depleted transplantation in children. This clonotype was detected ten times or more. Antigen specificity is unknown. General study results and limits: Fresh T-cell production supplied most of the T-cell counts and diversity seen one year after transplant. The origin of alpha-beta T cells about two months after transplant was reportedly several hundred expanded graft clones. Some patients' high day-60 TCRbeta diversity was attributed to recipient cells surviving conditioning.

Germline CDR1 and CDR2: LGHNA and YNFKEQ. Deletions cut 2 bases from V and 0 bases from J, with 14 bases between. This CDR3 has 17 residues. Unique molecular identifiers were incorporated during preparation of the TCRbeta library. TCRdb re-derived calls from the PCR reads in MiXCR, one entry per CDR3 protein. Of 70,000 to 95,000 distinct CDR3 sequences listed, 15% to 19% were seen once; the top ten hold around 19%. This receptor was obtained from a male patient between 2 and 9 years old who had a stem cell transplant for acute lymphoblastic leukemia, so the T cells may come from the graft donor. The rearrangement uses TRBV4-2 and TRBJ1-3; D gene unclear. The sample in question was PBMCs, mostly from graft donor cells, obtained 180 days after TCRalphabeta/CD19-depleted stem cell transplant. CDR3 in amino acids: CASSQLPTGLSGNTIYF. The CDR3 region has the DNA TGTGCCAGCAGCCAACTACCCACGGGCCTCTCTGGAAACACCATATATTTT.